One sample yielded the 32 T cell receptor beta chains listed below, sequenced in a study of regulatory T cells in long-lasting Graves disease. Libraries of TCR beta came from iRepertoire HTBI primers plus Arm-PCR of CDR3 regions. TCRdb re-called the multiplex PCR reads through MiXCR, storing one row per CDR3 protein. Among some 250,000 distinct CDR3 sequences listed, about 18% were seen once. The time point denotes: newly diagnosed GD, antithyroid drugs for less than 3 months. Preparation of the TCR library used RNA extracted from PBMCs. These data also featured in a second study, about T cells in Graves' hyperthyroidism and ophthalmopathy.

Sequencing was performed on peripheral blood mononuclear cells (PBMCs), taken at new diagnosis, from a patient treated with antithyroid drugs. The source is a woman in her 30s with Graves disease.

The V gene is TRBV10-3, the J gene TRBJ1-2; D not resolved. Germline CDR1 ENHRY, CDR2 SYGVKD. CDR3 length equals 12 residues. The CDR3 coding sequence is TGTGCTTTAGCAATCCCGAATGGTGGCTACACCTTC. Its translation is CALAIPNGGYTF.

The chain employs TRBV19 and TRBJ2-7, with unresolved D. Trimming cost V 5 bases and J 2 bases, with 7 bases left between them. The germline gives CDR1 LNHDA, CDR2 SQIVND (reference sequence). The CDR3 contains 12 residues. Here the CDR3 reads CASSLNPYEQYF. CDR3 sequence (DNA): TGTGCCAGTAGTCTAAACCCCTACGAGCAGTACTTC.

This clonotype was picked up many times. The rearrangement joins TRBV19 to TRBJ1-1; D uncertain. CDR1 and CDR2 from the germline V gene are LNHDA and SQIVND (reference sequence). With 7 bases removed from V and 4 bases from J, the gap between germline ends came to 13 bases. This CDR3 comprises 13 residues. CDR3 protein: CASKGQAGTEAFF. As DNA, the CDR3 is TGTGCCAGTAAAGGCCAGGCGGGCACTGAAGCTTTCTTT.

There are many counts of this clonotype. The CDR3 sequence: CASSQDGGPAEQFF. The CDR3 DNA follows: TGTGCCAGCAGCCAAGACGGGGGCCCCGCCGAGCAGTTCTTC. V gene TRBV3-1 combines with J gene TRBJ2-1, with D perhaps assigned TRBD1 or TRBD2 (6 bases each). Germline assignment: CDR1 LGHDT and CDR2 YNNKEL (reference sequence). V gave up 0 bases and J gave up 10 bases, with 13 bases separating them. CDR3 size: 14 residues.

This clonotype has a count of ten or more. The chain recombines TRBV5-1 with TRBJ2-1, with 10 nucleotides matching TRBD2. V shed 3 bases and J 5 bases; nucleotides not matched to a gene: 11. Germline CDR1 is SGHRS and CDR2 is YFSETQ. CDR3 size: 17 residues. CDR3 loop: CASSSLSLAGAHNEQFF. The CDR3 coding sequence is TGCGCCAGCAGCTCGCTATCGCTAGCGGGGGCCCACAATGAGCAGTTCTTC.

This clonotype was observed many times. This chain uses TRBV7-2 with TRBJ1-5; a possible D gene is TRBD1 (5 bases). V shed 5 bases and J shed 7 bases, with 12 bases lying between them. The CDR3 is 13 amino acids. Germline CDR1 SGHTA, CDR2 FQGNSA. CDR3 loop: CASSGSGSQPQHF. The CDR3 bases are TGTGCCAGCAGCGGATCAGGGTCCCAGCCCCAGCATTTT.

This clonotype was seen ten or more times. The CDR3 DNA follows: TGTGCCAGCAGCCCCGACAGGGGGCCCTATGGCTACACCTTC. Encoded protein: CASSPDRGPYGYTF. This sequence joins TRBV12-3 or TRBV12-4 and TRBJ1-2; 10 positions agree with TRBD1. The CDR3 extends over 14 amino acids. With 6 bases clipped from V and 4 bases from J, the junction kept 5 bases outside the gene matches.

The chain joins TRBV24-1 to TRBJ2-3; 8 bases line up with TRBD1. After removal of 3 bases from V and 5 bases from J, the junction contained 9 bases not matched to a gene. Germline values: CDR1 KGHDR, CDR2 SFDVKD. The CDR3 is made up of 16 amino acids. CDR3: CATSDPRQGTLDTQYF. The DNA for the CDR3 is TGTGCCACCAGTGATCCCAGACAGGGGACCCTAGATACGCAGTATTTT.

This clonotype was observed at least ten times. The chain combines TRBV5-4 with TRBJ2-7, with TRBD1 matching over 8 bases. Germline V gene data show CDR1 as SGHNT and CDR2 as YYREEE (reference sequence). Trimming took 4 bases from V and 3 from J; bases not matched to a gene: 9. There are 15 residues in the CDR3. The CDR3 region has the DNA TGTGCCAGCAGCCTTCTCGGGACAGGCCACTACGAGCAGTACTTC. This sequence encodes CASSLLGTGHYEQYF.

This clonotype was seen ten or more times. This rearrangement joins TRBV14 to TRBJ1-1; D uncertain. Germline CDR1 reads SGHDN; CDR2 reads FVKESK. V lost 0 bases and J 0 bases, leaving 14 bases between the germline ends. CDR3 length: 17 amino acids. CDR3 in DNA: TGTGCCAGCAGCCAAGATCGGGGAGGGCAAATGAACACTGAAGCTTTCTTT. Translated: CASSQDRGGQMNTEAFF. Drawing the rest from reference TRBV14 and TRBJ1-1, the complete variable domain is EAGVTQFPSHSVIEKGQTVTLRCDPISGHDNLYWYRRVMGKEIKFLLHFVKESKQDESGMPNNRFLAERTGGTYSTLKVQPAELEDSGVYFCASSQDRGGQMNTEAFFGQGTRLTVV.

This clonotype was picked up many times. The V gene is TRBV2, the J gene TRBJ2-2; D may be TRBD2 (5 bases). Trimming took off 7 bases at V and 7 bases at J, with 13 bases between the two ends. Germline V lookup: CDR1 SNHLY, CDR2 FYNNEI. The CDR3 runs to 13 residues. The CDR3 reads CASNRLEGGELFF. CDR3 nucleotide sequence: TGTGCCAGCAATCGCCTCGAGGGCGGGGAGCTGTTTTTT.

This clonotype was recorded at least ten times. The genes are TRBV20-1 and TRBJ2-3, with 15 positions matching TRBD2. The V gene's germline CDR1 is DFQATT and CDR2 SNEGSKA (reference sequence). This CDR3 comprises 16 residues. The junction had 2 bases not matched to a gene; V was cut back by 3 bases and J by 1 base. The CDR3 nucleotides read TGCAGTGCTAGCGGACTAGCGGGGGGGGGCACAGATACGCAGTATTTT. Residues: CSASGLAGGGTDTQYF.

This clonotype has ten or more counts. This sequence joins TRBV12-3 or TRBV12-4 and TRBJ2-7; 8 nucleotides match TRBD2. Trimming cost V 1 base and J 6 bases; bases outside gene matches: 5. The CDR3 runs 14 residues. The CDR3 bases are TGTGCCAGCAGTTTAGTAGCGGGGTCGGCCGAGCAGTACTTC. The encoded protein is CASSLVAGSAEQYF.

This clonotype was recorded once. The V and J genes are TRBV11-2 and TRBJ2-7, with 7 bases lining up with TRBD2. J lost 0 bases, V lost 3 bases, and 8 bases had no gene match. In germline, CDR1 is SGHAT, CDR2 FQNNGV. This CDR3 comprises 16 residues. The CDR3, as DNA: TGTGCCAGCAGCTTGGTGGGAGGGGCCACCTCCTACGAGCAGTACTTC. Protein sequence: CASSLVGGATSYEQYF.

This clonotype was found many times. This sequence joins TRBV3-1 and TRBJ1-2; no definite D call. V gave up 3 bases and J gave up 2 bases, with 19 bases separating them. This CDR3 is 17 amino acids long. CDR1 is LGHDT, CDR2 YNNKEL, per germline (reference sequence). The CDR3 DNA follows: TGTGCCAGCAGCCATCCTTACTTGGGTCCGGAAAACTATGGCTACACCTTC. Translating it yields CASSHPYLGPENYGYTF.

The sample holds many counts of this clonotype. The chain has TRBV20-1 and TRBJ1-5; 7 positions match TRBD1. The V gene's germline CDR1 is DFQATT and CDR2 SNEGSKA (reference sequence). The J segment lost 1 base and the V segment lost 4 bases, leaving 4 bases of the junction unmatched. The CDR3 extends over 14 amino acids. The CDR3 sequence: CSAIRGESNQPQHF. CDR3 in DNA: TGCAGTGCTATCAGGGGGGAAAGCAATCAGCCCCAGCATTTT.

This clonotype has ten or more counts. The chain recombines TRBV5-1 with TRBJ1-1, with D possibly matching TRBD1 (5 bases). The CDR3 consists of 14 residues. Germline V gene sequence: CDR1 SGHRS, CDR2 YFSETQ. V lost 0 bases and J lost 4, with 10 bases in between. Written as DNA, the CDR3 is TGCGCCAGCAGCTTGGTGGGGGGTGCCACTGAAGCTTTCTTT. Its protein is CASSLVGGATEAFF.

As for this clonotype: With only one base between it and a far larger clone, this is likely a read error. The chain employs TRBV3-1 and TRBJ2-1; TRBD2 is a possible D gene (6 bases). This CDR3 contains 14 residues. Germline-derived CDR1 and CDR2 are LGHDT and YNNKEL (reference sequence). V was trimmed by 3 bases and J by 13 bases, leaving 19 bases between them. The CDR3 bases are TGTGCCAGCAGCCAGGTAGGACTAAGAGAGACCCAGTTCTTC. It codes for CASSQVGLRETQFF.

This clonotype was found many times. This chain uses TRBV6-2 or TRBV6-3 with TRBJ1-2, with TRBD1 identical over 8 bases. With V trimmed by 5 bases and J by 5 bases, 4 bases remained unmatched. The germline gives CDR1 MNHEY, CDR2 SVGEGT. CDR3 size: 13 residues. The CDR3 protein is CASSLDREYGYTF. CDR3 bases: TGTGCCAGCAGTCTGGACAGGGAATATGGCTACACCTTC.

The CDR3 DNA is TGCGCCAGCAGCGACCCGGGGGCGCATACGCAGTATTTT. Translating gives CASSDPGAHTQYF. The J gene is TRBJ2-3, the V gene TRBV10-2; the D gene could be TRBD1 or TRBD2 (6 bases each). CDR3 length equals 13 residues. V was trimmed by 6 bases and J by 7 bases, leaving 14 bases between them. Germline CDR1 and CDR2: WSHSY and SAAADI.

As concerns this clonotype: This may arise from a read error, as a much more abundant clone is one base away. The chain carries TRBV20-1 and TRBJ2-5, with 13 bases that match TRBD2. The CDR3 length is 16 residues. Germline V gene lookup returns CDR1 DFQATT and CDR2 SNEGSKA (reference sequence). The J segment lost 0 bases and the V segment lost 5 bases, leaving 6 bases of the junction unmatched. The CDR3 DNA sequence: TGCAGTGCTGGGACTAGCGGGGCTGCGTACCAAGAGACCCAGTACTTC. This gives the protein CSAGTSGAAYQETQYF.

Ten or more counts support this clonotype. The gene calls are TRBV2 and TRBJ1-6; 7 bases match TRBD1. CDR1 is SNHLY, CDR2 FYNNEI, per germline. J was trimmed by 7 bases and V by 6 bases; bases with no gene match: 12. The CDR3 spans 16 residues. CDR3: CASSLGGEGANSPLHF. CDR3 coding DNA: TGTGCCAGCAGCTTAGGCGGGGAGGGGGCAAATTCACCCCTCCACTTT.

In this sample, this clonotype turned up many times. V and J are TRBV5-1 and TRBJ2-2; 7 nucleotides agree with TRBD1. Trimming cost V 2 bases and J 5 bases; bases outside gene matches: 9. Germline V gene sequence: CDR1 SGHRS, CDR2 YFSETQ. The CDR3 contains 16 residues. CDR3: CASSFQTGFGTGELFF. CDR3 DNA sequence: TGCGCCAGCAGCTTTCAGACAGGGTTCGGGACCGGGGAGCTGTTTTTT.

This clonotype was counted at least ten times. The chain uses TRBV12-3 or TRBV12-4 and TRBJ1-2; no firm D call. The V and J ends lost 1 base and 4 bases respectively, with 10 bases between them. The CDR3 is 14 residues long. DNA of the CDR3: TGTGCCAGCAGTTTAGACTCAGCAGGCTATGGCTACACCTTC. Translated: CASSLDSAGYGYTF.

This clonotype was counted a few times. One end of the junction does not line up with germline, which may come from a read error. The chain couples TRBV19 to TRBJ2-1; tentative D call: TRBD2 (5 bases). Germline assignment: CDR1 LNHDA and CDR2 SQIVND (reference sequence). The CDR3 extends over 12 amino acids. The CDR3 spells CASSIGASPPGF. As DNA, the CDR3 is TGTGCCAGTAGTATTGGCGCTAGCCCCCCAGGATTC.

V is TRBV7-9 and J is TRBJ2-1; 7 nucleotides agree with TRBD2. V shed 1 base, J shed 6 bases, and the junction held 6 bases outside the gene matches. The CDR3 length is 15 residues. CDR1 is SEHNR and CDR2 is FQNEAQ in the germline V gene (reference sequence). The DNA for the CDR3 is TGTGCCAGCAGCTTAGGTACTAGCGTATCCAATGAGCAGTTCTTC. Translated: CASSLGTSVSNEQFF.

The V call is TRBV6-1, the J call TRBJ1-5; D call uncertain. This CDR3 spans 14 amino acids. CDR1 is MNHNS, CDR2 SASEGT, per germline. V was pared by 4 bases and J by 11 bases, with 18 bases between. The CDR3 spells CASSGLDGAETQHF. CDR3 nucleotide sequence: TGTGCCAGCAGTGGACTAGATGGAGCGGAGACCCAGCATTTT.

This clonotype appeared many times. This chain connects TRBV28 to TRBJ1-1; perhaps TRBD1 as D (6 bases). Trimming stripped 5 bases from V and 5 bases from J, with 15 bases between. Germline loops: CDR1 MDHEN, CDR2 SYDVKM. This CDR3 is 14 amino acids long. CDR3 loop: CASSLGGAYTEAFF. The DNA of the CDR3 is TGTGCCAGCAGTCTTGGGGGGGCTTATACTGAAGCTTTCTTT.

This clonotype occurred many times. V gene TRBV20-1 combines with J gene TRBJ2-2; possible D gene TRBD1, 6 bases. V shed 0 bases and J shed 7 bases, with 12 bases lying between them. The CDR3 consists of 14 residues. Germline CDR1 is DFQATT and CDR2 is SNEGSKA (reference sequence). CDR3 loop: CSARDRQEVGELFF. DNA of the CDR3: TGCAGTGCTAGAGATCGACAGGAAGTCGGGGAGCTGTTTTTT.

There are many counts of this clonotype. The CDR3 loop is CASSPTGQLEGEAFF. CDR3 in DNA: TGTGCCAGCTCACCGACCGGACAGTTGGAGGGTGAAGCTTTCTTT. The V gene is TRBV18, the J gene TRBJ1-1, with D perhaps TRBD1 (6 bases). The CDR3 consists of 15 residues. The V end was cut by 3 bases, the J end by 7 bases, with 18 bases between. Germline loops: CDR1 KGHSH, CDR2 LQKENI.

This clonotype came up many times. V usage is TRBV5-1 and J usage is TRBJ2-7; 12 nucleotides match TRBD1. The CDR3 has 14 residues. Germline CDR1 SGHRS, CDR2 YFSETQ. Germline trimming cut 4 bases from V and 6 bases from J; bases unmatched to any gene: 5. CDR3 sequence: CASSGGQGAREQYF. The DNA for the CDR3 is TGCGCCAGCAGCGGGGGACAGGGGGCGCGCGAGCAGTACTTC.

There are many counts of this clonotype. The chain carries TRBV20-1 and TRBJ2-3; D perhaps matches TRBD2 (5 bases). The CDR3 length is 14 residues. The V gene lost 1 base and the J gene lost 1 base, with 9 bases spanning the gap. In germline, CDR1 is DFQATT, CDR2 SNEGSKA (reference sequence). CDR3 in amino acids: CSARVLRGTDTQYF. The CDR3 region has the DNA TGCAGTGCTAGAGTGTTGCGGGGCACAGATACGCAGTATTTT.